This TCR beta chain was recorded in a study of vaccination effects on CD4 cells after COVID-19. Broader study findings: Both infection-induced and vaccine-induced clones contracted markedly at late post-vaccination timepoints.

Germline V lookup: CDR1 MNHEY, CDR2 SVGAGI. The V and J ends lost 2 bases and 3 bases respectively, with 8 bases between them. The CDR3 spans 15 residues. The data were produced by immunoSEQ multiplex PCR, yet TCRdb's version contains in-frame clones alone and is incomplete. The top ten clones hold approximately 20% of a sample with approximately 24,000 clones, more than 60% of them seen once. This clone was observed a handful of times. Its antigen is still unknown. Prior to sequencing, the ViraFEST assay stimulated PBMC with viral peptide pools, which expanded the antigen-specific CD4+ T cells. Isolating CD4+ T cells followed less than 11 days of culture. All study participants received two doses of BNT162b2 or mRNA-1273 vaccine. Previously uninfected by SARS-CoV-2, the vaccine recipients also showed negative nucleocapsid antibodies. Cultivation was performed at a few million PBMC per well with 9 to 10 IU/ml IL-2 and 9.5 to 10 ug/ml peptides added.

The sequence was obtained from a human donor who received a COVID-19 vaccine. The sequences come from CD4+ T cells from PBMCs cultured with HCoV-NL63 spike peptides, collected after COVID-19 vaccination. V is TRBV6-5 and J is TRBJ2-6, with D possibly being TRBD1 or TRBD2 (6 bases each). The CDR3 region has the DNA TGTGCCAGCAGTTACGGGGGGCATGGGGCCAACGTCCTGACTTTC. It yields the protein CASSYGGHGANVLTF.